This T cell receptor beta chain comes out of a study of blood T cell repertoires in COVID-19 (TCRdb year 2020). For the study in its entirety: The collaborator samples originated in the United States, Italy and Spain and spanned the acute and convalescent phases of COVID-19. Where available, HLA class I and class II types were taken from metadata supplied by the sample provider and were not determined by assay-based typing. The material from the prospective study consisted of cDNA or gDNA derived from T cells, B-cell-depleted T cells, or PBMCs. The dataset comprised deeply sampled blood TCRbeta repertoires from subjects exposed to, actively infected with, or recovered from COVID-19. The samples were drawn from two sources: the first 160 participants of the ongoing ImmuneRACE study, and 1,000 to 1,500 subjects contributed by 6 global collaborators. The sample metadata nearly always contained a de-identified subject ID, COVID-19 status, age in years and sex. The repertoires were released in a freely available public database meant as a resource for research on the immune response to SARS-CoV-2. General study outcomes and caveats: Clinical and demographic metadata were provided uncurated, with the amount varying by source and participant.

Regarding this clone: Its antigen remains unidentified. There are no base qualities to consult, and no much larger clone falls within one base.

TCRbeta CDR3 regions were amplified from genomic DNA using the immunoSEQ Assay, a bias-controlled multiplex PCR. On the authors' methods: The number of nucleated cells in each sample was estimated by amplification of reference gene primers within the assay. To quantify the absolute abundance of each unique TCRbeta CDR3 rearrangement, sequence reads were collapsed and filtered. For each sample, productive Simpson clonality was calculated as the square root of Simpson's diversity index over productive rearrangements. TCRdb provides this immuneACCESS table in a form limited to in-frame rearrangements. Some clones are lacking; in checked studies, under half of them reflect an unresolved V gene, and why the rest are absent is not known. V, J and clone size derive from that table, while D and trimming were established from the DNA sequence. This sample comprises about 150,000 clones, around 82% of them detected only once. The ten largest clones represent approximately 11% of the sample.

Collaborating institutions collected whole blood in K2EDTA tubes following their own protocols. For TCRbeta analysis, collaborators shipped samples as frozen whole blood, isolated PBMCs, or DNA extracted from either of those sample types. The CDR3 runs 16 amino acids, cysteine and phenylalanine included. Only the CDR3 DNA stays, 48 bases, in frame from base 1. V was cut back by 5 bases and J by 0 bases, leaving a gap of 14 bases between them. CDR1 SGHVS and CDR2 FQNEAQ were looked up in the germline V gene. The sequence links TRBV7-8 to TRBJ2-1; the D gene is not confidently resolved. The sequence derives from a man between 65 and 85 years old with active or convalescent COVID-19. Sequencing input: peripheral blood. CDR3 loop: CASSKNVASSYNEQFF. The sequenced DNA: TGTGCCAGCAGCAAAAACGTGGCTAGCTCCTACAATGAGCAGTTCTTC.